This T cell receptor (beta chain) was captured by sequencing in a study of T cell responses to AZD1222 COVID-19 vaccine. The study's findings and limits: The peak T cell response came first, and repertoires were sampled only after it. Two AZD1222 administrations were followed by greater Spike-specific TCR breadth and depth. Donors in the cohort were predominantly white British and more often female, and clonal diversity was possibly underestimated.

Profiled with immunoSEQ multiplex PCR; TCRdb holds only in-frame clones, not every one. Of 150,000 to 200,000 clones listed, 85% to 90% were seen once; the top ten hold about 6%. V dropped 5 bases and J dropped 3 bases, with 10 bases sitting between them. This CDR3 is 12 amino acids long. Germline CDR1 reads SQVTM; CDR2 reads ANQGSEA. In regard to this clone: What it binds is not known.

The source material was peripheral blood, sampled on day 0 of AZD1222 vaccination. The receptor comes from an adult in good health. The chain carries TRBV29-1 and TRBJ1-1, with unresolved D. The CDR3, as DNA: TGCAGCGTTAAGACACTAGACACTGAAGCTTTCTTT. This gives the protein CSVKTLDTEAFF.